What follows are 18 T cell receptor beta chains derived from one specimen sequenced in a study of early T cells in non-severe SARS-CoV-2 infection. TCRdb re-analysed the 5' RACE reads in MiXCR, keeping a single row per CDR3 protein. Of fewer than 65,000 distinct CDR3 sequences in the sample, about 6% were seen once. The starting material was whole blood, obtained at baseline. These receptors originate from an adult who was a healthcare worker with PCR-confirmed SARS-CoV-2 infection or an uninfected control (not recorded which).

This clonotype has ten or more counts. The V gene is TRBV27, the J gene TRBJ1-5; D unclear. Trimming took off 4 bases at V and 1 base at J, with 17 bases between the two ends. The CDR3 sequence is 17 residues long. Germline V gene lookup returns CDR1 MNHEY and CDR2 SMNVEV (reference sequence). The CDR3 loop is CASSSLVGLTSNQPQHF. The CDR3 region has the DNA TGTGCCAGCAGTTCCCTTGTAGGCTTGACAAGCAATCAGCCCCAGCATTTT.

This clonotype was seen repeatedly, ten times or more. The chain is built from TRBV10-2 and TRBJ2-7, with no clear D. The V end lost 1 base, the J end lost 3 bases, and 1 base lay between the germline ends. This CDR3 has 11 residues. Germline V gene sequence: CDR1 WSHSY, CDR2 SAAADI. CDR3 protein: CASSEFYEQYF. The CDR3, as DNA: TGCGCCAGCAGTGAGTTCTACGAGCAGTACTTC.

There are many counts of this clonotype. The rearrangement joins TRBV19 to TRBJ2-1; TRBD2 matches 9 bases. The CDR3 contains 17 residues. Germline-derived CDR1 and CDR2 are LNHDA and SQIVND (reference sequence). Trimming cost V 4 bases and J 7 bases; bases outside gene matches: 14. CDR3 region: CASSTQSLAGAGNEQFF. For the CDR3, the DNA is TGTGCCAGTAGTACCCAATCCTTAGCGGGAGCGGGGAATGAGCAGTTCTTC. Supplemented by reference TRBV19 and TRBJ2-1, the full variable domain reads DGGITQSPKYLFRKEGQNVTLSCEQNLNHDAMYWYRQDPGQGLRLIYYSQIVNDFQKGDIAEGYSVSREKKESFPLTVTSAQKNPTAFYLCASSTQSLAGAGNEQFFGPGTRLTVL.

This chain joins TRBV11-2 and TRBJ2-1; no firm D call. The V gene lost 5 bases and the J gene lost 7 bases, with 12 bases spanning the gap. This CDR3 spans 13 amino acids. CDR1 and CDR2 (germline): SGHAT, FQNNGV. CDR3 sequence: CASSVQVENEQFF. As DNA, the CDR3 is TGTGCCAGCAGCGTTCAGGTGGAGAATGAGCAGTTCTTC.

The chain links TRBV28 to TRBJ2-1; 7 bases are a match to TRBD2. V was clipped by 2 bases and J by 9 bases; unmatched bases: 4. Germline CDR1 is MDHEN and CDR2 is SYDVKM. The CDR3 has 13 amino acids. CDR3 nucleotides: TGTGCCAGCAGTTTAAACGGGAGGTTTGAGCAGTTCTTC. Encoded protein: CASSLNGRFEQFF.

The chain links TRBV9 to TRBJ2-7; unclear D gene. V dropped 0 bases and J dropped 5 bases, with 9 bases sitting between them. The CDR3 consists of 13 residues. Germline V gives CDR1 SGDLS, CDR2 YYNGEE. In DNA, the CDR3 is TGTGCCAGCAGCGTAGCTACACGGGACGAGCAGTACTTC. It encodes CASSVATRDEQYF.

This clonotype came up many times. V and J are TRBV5-4 and TRBJ2-3; no clear D gene. This CDR3 is 15 amino acids long. Germline V gives CDR1 SGHNT, CDR2 YYREEE (reference sequence). V was shortened by 3 bases and J by 0 bases, with 11 bases between the two germline ends. The CDR3 spells CASSSRADSTDTQYF. Here the CDR3 DNA reads TGTGCCAGCAGCTCCCGCGCCGACAGCACAGATACGCAGTATTTT.

This clonotype was seen repeatedly, ten times or more. V usage is TRBV6-5 and J usage is TRBJ1-2; 8 positions match TRBD1. Trimming at V came to 8 bases and at J to 4 bases, leaving 6 bases not matched to a gene. Germline CDR1 and CDR2: MNHEY and SVGAGI. This CDR3 comprises 13 residues. For the CDR3, the DNA is TGTGCCAGCTATCCAGGGGGCGGCTATGGCTACACCTTC. This codes for CASYPGGGYGYTF.

This clonotype was observed a handful of times. The V call is TRBV6-2 or TRBV6-3, the J call TRBJ2-1; 10 bases fit TRBD2. CDR1 MNHEY and CDR2 SVGEGT come from the germline V gene. Losses at the gene ends were 5 bases for V and 5 bases for J; bases not matched to a gene: 9. This CDR3 region has 16 residues. The CDR3 sequence: CASSPMGLAPNNEQFF. The CDR3 DNA is TGTGCCAGCAGTCCAATGGGACTAGCGCCCAACAATGAGCAGTTCTTC.

This clonotype was recorded many times. This rearrangement joins TRBV27 to TRBJ1-5; tentative D call: TRBD1 (5 bases). Germline CDR1 and CDR2: MNHEY and SMNVEV (reference sequence). The CDR3 is made up of 12 amino acids. Trimming stripped 7 bases from V and 10 bases from J, with 14 bases between. The CDR3 region is CASNPPGSPQHF. In nucleotides, the CDR3 is TGTGCCAGCAACCCCCCAGGGAGCCCCCAGCATTTT.

CDR3 amino acids: CASSLGQGMGHEQYF. The DNA of the CDR3 is TGTGCCAGCAGCCTCGGACAGGGGATGGGTCACGAGCAGTACTTC. This sequence joins TRBV12-3 or TRBV12-4 and TRBJ2-7, with 9 bases fitting TRBD1. The CDR3 runs 15 residues. The junction had 11 bases not matched to a gene; V was cut back by 6 bases and J by 5 bases.

This clonotype was seen ten or more times. The V gene is TRBV29-1, the J gene TRBJ2-1; D is possibly TRBD1 or TRBD2 (5 bases each). Trimming took off 3 bases at V and 12 bases at J, with 15 bases between the two ends. Germline V lookup: CDR1 SQVTM, CDR2 ANQGSEA. This CDR3 is built from 12 residues. CDR3 in amino acids: CSVDSDSGVQFF. For the CDR3, the DNA is TGCAGCGTTGACTCCGACAGCGGTGTGCAGTTCTTC.

This clonotype came up many times. The chain employs TRBV9 and TRBJ2-3, with D perhaps given as TRBD1 or TRBD2 (5 bases each). Trimming cost V 3 bases and J 0 bases, with 11 bases left between them. This CDR3 has 15 residues. Germline V gene lookup returns CDR1 SGDLS and CDR2 YYNGEE. The CDR3 protein is CASSEPGPSTDTQYF. The CDR3 nucleotides read TGTGCCAGCAGCGAACCGGGGCCTAGCACAGATACGCAGTATTTT.

This clonotype was observed at least ten times. V is TRBV5-6 and J is TRBJ2-7; D call uncertain. Trimming shortened V by 6 bases and J by 0 bases, and 13 bases separated the two germline ends. In germline, CDR1 is SGHDT, CDR2 YYEEEE. The CDR3 is 14 amino acids. The CDR3 sequence is CASTRTDSSYEQYF. CDR3 nucleotide sequence: TGTGCCAGCACCCGGACGGATAGCTCCTACGAGCAGTACTTC.

This clonotype was seen at least ten times. The chain is built from TRBV28 and TRBJ1-6; D remains unclear. Germline V CDR1 and CDR2: MDHEN, SYDVKM. Trimming stripped 8 bases from V and 7 bases from J, with 12 bases between. There are 13 residues in the CDR3. The CDR3 region is CASGWVSNSPLHF. In nucleotides, the CDR3 is TGTGCCAGCGGCTGGGTCTCAAATTCACCCCTCCACTTT.

V and J are TRBV11-2 and TRBJ2-7; no clear D gene. Per germline, CDR1 SGHAT and CDR2 FQNNGV. Trimming left V 2 bases short and J 3 bases short, with 5 bases between. CDR3 size: 12 residues. The CDR3, as DNA: TGTGCCAGCAGCTTAAACAGCTACGAGCAGTACTTC. As protein: CASSLNSYEQYF.

Ten or more counts support this clonotype. The J gene is TRBJ1-1, the V gene TRBV29-1; D gene ambiguous. V was clipped by 0 bases and J by 0 bases, with 8 bases between them. Germline V gene sequence: CDR1 SQVTM, CDR2 ANQGSEA. This CDR3 has 14 residues. This CDR3 is CSVEERAVNTEAFF. DNA of the CDR3: TGCAGCGTTGAAGAAAGGGCGGTGAACACTGAAGCTTTCTTT.

This clonotype has a count of ten or more. CDR3 nucleotide sequence: TGTGCCAGCAGGTTACCGGGACAGCATGAGCAGTTCTTC. Translated: CASRLPGQHEQFF. The chain couples TRBV6-5 to TRBJ2-1; TRBD1 aligns across 7 bases. Trimming cost V 6 bases and J 8 bases; bases outside gene matches: 7. Germline V CDR1 and CDR2: MNHEY, SVGAGI. This CDR3 contains 13 residues.